These 14 T cell receptor beta chains were sequenced from one sample in a study of blood T cell repertoires in COVID-19. The data were produced by immunoSEQ multiplex PCR, yet TCRdb's version contains in-frame clones alone and is incomplete. In the table there are around 250,000 clones, 75% to 90% of which are singletons. Sequenced input: PBMCs or T cells enriched from blood (not recorded which). Receptor source: a woman aged 45-60 years who had recovered from COVID-19.

The chain combines TRBV28 with TRBJ1-2; 8 bases fit TRBD1. There are 13 residues in the CDR3. V lost 3 bases, J lost 7 bases, and 4 bases stayed unmatched. In germline, CDR1 is MDHEN, CDR2 SYDVKM. The CDR3 loop reads CASSFQGAGGYTF. As DNA, the CDR3 is TGTGCCAGCAGTTTCCAGGGGGCAGGTGGCTACACCTTC.

This clone was counted between two and nine times. The chain uses TRBV11-3 and TRBJ2-1, with 10 bases fitting TRBD1. The CDR3 has 18 amino acids. Germline V gives CDR1 SGHNT, CDR2 YENEEA. With V trimmed by 5 bases and J by 4 bases, 14 bases remained unmatched. This CDR3 is CASSPADRGSRRYNEQFF. CDR3 DNA: TGTGCCAGCAGCCCGGCGGACAGGGGGTCACGGCGGTACAATGAGCAGTTCTTC.

This clone occurred a few times. Other DNA sequences in this specimen translate into the identical CDR3. This chain uses TRBV5-5 with TRBJ1-6; TRBD1 matches 8 bases. The V segment lost 4 bases and the J segment 7 bases; nucleotides outside the gene matches: 4. CDR1 SGHKS and CDR2 YYEKEE come from the germline V gene (reference sequence). This CDR3 has 14 amino acids. CDR3 sequence reads: CASSADRGNSPLHF. In DNA, the CDR3 is TGTGCCAGCAGCGCCGACAGGGGAAATTCACCCCTCCACTTT.

This rearrangement joins TRBV5-8 to TRBJ2-7, with D perhaps TRBD2 (6 bases). V dropped 4 bases and J dropped 1 base, with 15 bases sitting between them. CDR1 and CDR2 (germline): SGHTS, YDEGEE. The length of the CDR3 is 15 residues. CDR3 sequence: CASSERGRLSYEQYF. The CDR3 DNA follows: TGTGCCAGCAGCGAACGGGGGAGGCTTTCCTACGAGCAGTACTTC.

The chain is built from TRBV20-1 and TRBJ2-3; 8 positions agree with TRBD2. The germline V gene has CDR1 DFQATT and CDR2 SNEGSKA (reference sequence). Germline trimming cut 3 bases from V and 3 bases from J; bases unmatched to any gene: 5. CDR3 size: 14 residues. The CDR3 nucleotides are TGCAGTGCTAGTACTAGCGGTGCGACAGATACGCAGTATTTT. It translates to CSASTSGATDTQYF.

J is TRBJ2-7 and V is TRBV5-1, with D perhaps TRBD1 (6 bases). The length of the CDR3 is 15 residues. CDR1 and CDR2 (germline): SGHRS, YFSETQ. V was cut by 7 bases and J by 2 bases, with 19 bases left in between. CDR3: CASAPPGTTTYEQYF. The CDR3 DNA sequence: TGCGCCAGCGCCCCCCCGGGGACAACGACCTACGAGCAGTACTTC.

CDR3 sequence (DNA): TGTGCCAGCAGCCCAGGGCAGGGTAGAGCTTTCTTT. This sequence encodes CASSPGQGRAFF. The chain uses TRBV7-9 and TRBJ1-1; maybe TRBD1 (5 bases). This CDR3 spans 12 amino acids. Germline CDR1 and CDR2: SEHNR and FQNEAQ (reference sequence). V was clipped by 5 bases and J by 10 bases, with 14 bases between them.

The chain uses TRBV10-3 and TRBJ2-7, with D uncertain. The germline V gene has CDR1 ENHRY and CDR2 SYGVKD. The CDR3 runs to 14 residues. Trimming pared 6 bases from V and 0 bases from J, leaving 12 bases between. CDR3 sequence reads: CAIRPRVGSYEQYF. CDR3 DNA: TGTGCCATCAGGCCTCGGGTCGGCTCCTACGAGCAGTACTTC.

J is TRBJ2-1 and V is TRBV15, with TRBD2 identical over 8 bases. Germline values: CDR1 LNHNV, CDR2 YYDKDF (reference sequence). The V gene end was trimmed by 3 bases and the J gene end by 9 bases; junction bases not matched to a gene: 10. The CDR3 runs 15 residues. CDR3 nucleotide sequence: TGTGCCACCAGCAGGGGGGGCAGCGGGAGTTCTGAGCAGTTCTTC. It is translated as CATSRGGSGSSEQFF. The variable domain in full, completed from reference TRBV15 and TRBJ2-1, reads DAMVIQNPRYQVTQFGKPVTLSCSQTLNHNVMYWYQQKSSQAPKLLFHYYDKDFNNEADTPDNFQSRRPNTSFCFLDIRSPGLGDTAMYLCATSRGGSGSSEQFFGPGTRLTVL.

The V gene is TRBV2, the J gene TRBJ2-3; TRBD2 might be the D (6 bases). Deletions cut 6 bases from V and 8 bases from J, with 18 bases between. The CDR3 is 14 amino acids. Germline values: CDR1 SNHLY, CDR2 FYNNEI. CDR3 sequence: CASSGGLARGTQYF. The DNA of the CDR3 is TGTGCCAGCAGCGGGGGTCTCGCACGAGGTACGCAGTATTTT.

V gene TRBV5-1 combines with J gene TRBJ1-1; D perhaps matches TRBD1 (5 bases). The V gene's germline CDR1 is SGHRS and CDR2 YFSETQ. The CDR3 totals 13 residues. V lost 4 bases and J 3 bases, leaving 10 bases between the germline ends. CDR3 loop: CASSQEGYTEAFF. CDR3 in DNA: TGCGCCAGCAGCCAGGAGGGGTACACTGAAGCTTTCTTT.

The chain is built from TRBV7-2 and TRBJ1-4; D perhaps matches TRBD1 (5 bases). Between the trimmed V and J ends, which lost 1 base and 5 bases, there was a span of 14 bases. Germline CDR1 is SGHTA and CDR2 is FQGNSA. There are 16 residues in the CDR3. The chain's CDR3 is CASSLGGTTTNEKLFF. The CDR3 coding sequence is TGTGCCAGCAGCTTAGGGGGCACCACTACCAATGAAAAACTGTTTTTT. Complete variable domain (other parts from reference TRBV7-2 and TRBJ1-4): GAGVSQSPSNKVTEKGKDVELRCDPISGHTALYWYRQSLGQGLEFLIYFQGNSAPDKSGLPSDRFSAERTGGSVSTLTIQRTQQEDSAVYLCASSLGGTTTNEKLFFGSGTQLSVL.

The rearrangement links TRBV6-5 to TRBJ2-5; 11 bases fit TRBD2. Germline CDR1 and CDR2: MNHEY and SVGAGI. There are 14 residues in the CDR3. The ends lost 6 bases at V and 2 bases at J; junction bases unmatched: 2. The CDR3 sequence: CASSRLAGQETQYF. The CDR3 bases are TGTGCCAGCAGCCGACTAGCGGGGCAAGAGACCCAGTACTTC.

The rearrangement uses TRBV2 and TRBJ2-3; D might be TRBD2 (6 bases). This CDR3 contains 15 residues. V was pared by 6 bases and J by 0 bases, with 13 bases between. Germline assignment: CDR1 SNHLY and CDR2 FYNNEI. CDR3 bases: TGTGCCAGCAGGGCCAGGAGCGGGAGCACAGATACGCAGTATTTT. It yields the protein CASRARSGSTDTQYF.